A selection of T cell receptor beta chains follows, all from one sample in a study of blood T cells in healthy people across ages. MiXCR was run by TCRdb on the 5' RACE reads, yielding one entry per CDR3 protein. The sample lists around 1,900,000 distinct CDR3 sequences; roughly two fifths were seen once. Sequences were obtained from blood. The receptors stem from a human donor in good health. Each CDR3 is given with its conserved first and last residue. Fields, in order: V gene, J gene, clone size, D gene, CDR3 DNA, CDR3 protein. A D gene is named only where the DNA matches it firmly. Where a row states a size, it is once, few, many or the class of an expanded clone; other rows omit it.

TRBV12-3/TRBV12-4	TRBJ1-2	NA	TRBD1	TGTGCCAGCTTACAGGGGGCGTGCTATGGCTACACCTTC	CASLQGACYGYTF
TRBV11-3	TRBJ2-1	NA	NA	TGTGCCAGCGGGGTTAACTCCTACAATGAGCAGTTCTTC	CASGVNSYNEQFF
TRBV9	TRBJ2-7	NA	NA	TGTGCCAGCAGCGCCGGGATGGAAAGGATCTACGAGCAGTACTTC	CASSAGMERIYEQYF
TRBV5-8	TRBJ2-6	NA	NA	TGTGCCAGCAGCCCTCGGGGTATGGGGGCCAACGTCCTGACTTTC	CASSPRGMGANVLTF
TRBV24-1	TRBJ2-7	few	NA	TGTGCCACCAGTGATACCGGGACATCTTACTACGAGCAGTACTTC	CATSDTGTSYYEQYF
TRBV11-2	TRBJ1-2	few	NA	TGTGCCAGCACCGCTGCCCGGGACTCCTACTATGGCTACACCTTC	CASTAARDSYYGYTF
TRBV20-1	TRBJ2-1	NA	NA	TGCAGTGCTAGTATGCGACCCAATGAGCAGTTCTTC	CSASMRPNEQFF
TRBV5-1	TRBJ1-1	few	TRBD1	TGCGCCAGCAGCCCTGGGACAGGGGGCGTAAATATGGAAGCTTTCTTT	CASSPGTGGVNMEAFF
TRBV7-2	TRBJ2-4	many	NA	TGTGCCAGCAGCTTAGTGGCAGGGATCCAAAACATTCAGTACTTC	CASSLVAGIQNIQYF
TRBV7-3	TRBJ2-5	NA	NA	TGTGCCAGCAGCTTAGGATCAGGGGTAGGCCAAGAGACCCAGTACTTC	CASSLGSGVGQETQYF
TRBV7-2	TRBJ1-4	NA	NA	TGTGCCAGCAGCTTAGCGCATAGTGAAAAACTGTTTTTT	CASSLAHSEKLFF
TRBV5-5	TRBJ1-2	few	TRBD1	TGTGCCAGCAGCTCGGGGACAGGGACGGACTATGGCTACACCTTC	CASSSGTGTDYGYTF
TRBV28	TRBJ2-7	NA	TRBD1	TGTGCCAGCATCAGGGGGCTTTCCTACGAGCAGTACTTC	CASIRGLSYEQYF
TRBV20-1	TRBJ2-1	NA	NA	TGCGGTGCTAGTCCGACAGTCTACTCCTACAATGAGCAGTTCTTC	CGASPTVYSYNEQFF
TRBV13	TRBJ2-3	NA	TRBD2	TGTGCCAGCAGCGCCCGGGGGGGGCTCGATACGCAGTATTTT	CASSARGGLDTQYF
TRBV12-3/TRBV12-4	TRBJ2-7	few	NA	TGTGCCAGCAGTCCACGGGACTTTACCTACGAGCAGTACTTC	CASSPRDFTYEQYF
TRBV5-1	TRBJ2-7	NA	TRBD1	TGCGCCAGCAGCCTACAGACAGGGGTGGGCTACGAGCAGTACTTC	CASSLQTGVGYEQYF
TRBV4-2	TRBJ1-5	NA	NA	TGTGCCAGCAGCCAAGACGGGAGGTTGGATCAGCCCCAGCATTTT	CASSQDGRLDQPQHF
TRBV29-1	TRBJ2-7	NA	NA	TGCAGCGTTGAAGATTGGGAGAGTGGACTAAGCTCCTACGAGCAGTACTTC	CSVEDWESGLSSYEQYF
TRBV4-3	TRBJ2-6	NA	NA	TGCGCCAGCAGCCAAGAGAGGAGGGGTTCTGGGGCCAACGTCCTGACTTTC	CASSQERRGSGANVLTF
TRBV7-9	TRBJ2-4	once	NA	TGTGCCAGCAGCCAAAGTTACAATGAGCAGTACTTC	CASSQSYNEQYF
TRBV20-1	TRBJ1-5	few	NA	TGCAGTGCTAGAGATTCGTGGGCAGGGAGCGGACAGCCCCAGCATTTT	CSARDSWAGSGQPQHF
TRBV29-1	TRBJ1-2	few	NA	TGCAGCGGGGGCCATCCTAACTATGGCTACACCTTC	CSGGHPNYGYTF
TRBV19	TRBJ1-2	few	TRBD1	TGTGCCAGTACCAGGACAGGGGGGATCTATGGCTACACCTTC	CASTRTGGIYGYTF
TRBV14	TRBJ2-5	once	TRBD1	TGTGCCAGCAGACAGGGGGCCGAGGAGACCCAGTACTTC	CASRQGAEETQYF
TRBV7-2	TRBJ1-5	NA	NA	TGTGCCAGCAGCTTAGCGTTTGATCAGCCCCAGCATTTT	CASSLAFDQPQHF
TRBV9	TRBJ1-2	NA	NA	TGTGCCAGCAGCTCAACCTACGGGGGGAACTATGGCTACACCTTC	CASSSTYGGNYGYTF
TRBV27	TRBJ2-4	NA	NA	TGTGCCAGCAGTCCCCGGGATAGGGCCTTCCATAAAAACATTCAGTACTTC	CASSPRDRAFHKNIQYF
TRBV20-1	TRBJ1-5	NA	TRBD1	TGCAGTGCTAGATTAGGACAGGGGTTTGGGTGGCCCCAGCATTTT	CSARLGQGFGWPQHF
TRBV10-3	TRBJ1-4	few	TRBD1	TGTGCCATCAGTACCGGGACAGGGGGGGAAAAACTGTTTTTT	CAISTGTGGEKLFF
TRBV20-1	TRBJ2-5	many	TRBD1	TGCAGTGCTAGACTCCGGGGACAGACACAAGAGACCCAGTACTTC	CSARLRGQTQETQYF
TRBV7-9	TRBJ2-3	few	TRBD2	TGTGCCAGCAGCTTACACCCGACTAGCGGGGGGGCATTTGATACGCAGTATTTT	CASSLHPTSGGAFDTQYF
TRBV24-1	TRBJ2-3	NA	NA	TGTGCCACCAGTGGGGTCGAAGCGAGCACAGATACGCAGTATTTT	CATSGVEASTDTQYF
TRBV7-9	TRBJ2-7	NA	NA	TGTGCCAGCAGCCCCACGGCCGGAGGGCCCTTAGACTACGAGCAGTACTTC	CASSPTAGGPLDYEQYF
TRBV20-1	TRBJ2-7	many	NA	TGCAGTGCTAGAGTAATCCCGGGCCTCTCCTACGAGCAGTACTTC	CSARVIPGLSYEQYF
TRBV7-8	TRBJ2-5	once	TRBD2	TGTGCCAGCAGCCACTCTAGCGGGGGCCAAGAGACCCAGTACTTC	CASSHSSGGQETQYF
TRBV29-1	TRBJ2-7	NA	NA	TGCAGCGTTGAGGGCAGGGGATTCGAGCAGTACTTC	CSVEGRGFEQYF
TRBV7-2	TRBJ1-2	NA	NA	TGTGCCAGCAGCTTAGGGGGCAGCTTCTATGGCTACACCTTC	CASSLGGSFYGYTF
TRBV7-6	TRBJ2-1	NA	TRBD2	TGTGCCAGCAGCTTGGGAATAGCGGGGGGCTATGACAATGAGCAGTTCTTC	CASSLGIAGGYDNEQFF
TRBV29-1	TRBJ1-1	few	TRBD1	TGCAGCGCCGGGGACAGAGAAGCTTTCTTT	CSAGDREAFF
TRBV20-1	TRBJ2-7	NA	NA	TGCAGTGTCTCCTCCCCTCCCTCTTACGAGCAGTACTTC	CSVSSPPSYEQYF
TRBV24-1	TRBJ2-2	NA	NA	TGTGCCACCAGAGATAGGACCGGGGAGCGGTTTTTT	CATRDRTGERFF
TRBV20-1	TRBJ2-7	NA	NA	TGCAGTGCTAGAGTTGGGACTTACTACGAGCAGTACTTC	CSARVGTYYEQYF
TRBV3-1	TRBJ2-3	NA	NA	TGTGCCAGCTCTTCTGGGCGGGGTGGTGTGCCGGATACGCAGTATTTT	CASSSGRGGVPDTQYF
TRBV7-8	TRBJ1-1	NA	NA	TGTGCCAGCAGCTCTACACCCCGGGGAGAAGCTTTCTTT	CASSSTPRGEAFF
TRBV4-3	TRBJ2-7	many	NA	TGCGCCAGCAGCCCCGCGGGGTCCAGCTCCTACGAGCAGTACTTC	CASSPAGSSSYEQYF
TRBV6-5	TRBJ1-1	NA	TRBD1	TGTGCCAGCATTGGGGGGCCAGGGGGTGAAGCTTTCTTT	CASIGGPGGEAFF
TRBV20-1	TRBJ2-7	NA	TRBD1	TGCAGTGCTAGAGAATGGGACAGGGGGCCAGAGGCCTACGAGCAGTACTTC	CSAREWDRGPEAYEQYF
TRBV7-2	TRBJ2-7	many	NA	TGTGCCAGCAGCGGACACTACGAGCAGTACTTC	CASSGHYEQYF
TRBV5-1	TRBJ1-1	few	TRBD1	TGCGCCAGCAGCATAGACAGGGTCGCTGAAGCTTTCTTT	CASSIDRVAEAFF
TRBV7-8	TRBJ1-2	few	NA	TGTGCCAGCAGCTTAGCTGGGCGTAAAGGCTATGGCTACACCTTC	CASSLAGRKGYGYTF
TRBV20-1	TRBJ1-2	NA	NA	TGCAGTGCTAGTCATCCACCCCGGGGGATAGCCTATGGCTACACCTTC	CSASHPPRGIAYGYTF